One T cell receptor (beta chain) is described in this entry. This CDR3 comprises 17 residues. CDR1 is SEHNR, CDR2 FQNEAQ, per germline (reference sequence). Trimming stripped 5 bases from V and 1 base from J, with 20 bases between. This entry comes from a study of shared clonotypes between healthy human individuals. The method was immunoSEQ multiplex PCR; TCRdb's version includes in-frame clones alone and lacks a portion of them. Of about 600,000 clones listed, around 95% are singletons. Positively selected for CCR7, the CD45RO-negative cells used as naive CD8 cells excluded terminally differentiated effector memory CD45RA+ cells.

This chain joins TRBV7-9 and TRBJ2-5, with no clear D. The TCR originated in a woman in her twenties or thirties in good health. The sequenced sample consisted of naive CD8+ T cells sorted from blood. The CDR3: CASSPPAGWAGQETQYF. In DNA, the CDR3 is TGTGCCAGCAGCCCTCCCGCTGGATGGGCAGGCCAAGAGACCCAGTACTTC.